This T cell receptor beta chain was sequenced for a study of cytomegalovirus exposure and HLA in healthy donors. Regarding the study as a whole: It was shown in a later analysis that HLA-associated TCR beta chains were more clonally expanded than other, equally common chains.

Samples came from healthy bone marrow donors. The PCR used 60 Vbeta and 13 Jbeta primers. The table came from immunoSEQ multiplex PCR; TCRdb's copy has only in-frame clones and leaves some out. The sample lists about 100,000 clones; 75% to 85% were seen once. As regards this clone: Its specificity is unknown.

This receptor was identified in a female donor in good health and CMV-seropositive. Input material: PBMCs.

CDR3 residues: CASSLWGQANTEAFF. The CDR3 DNA is TGCGCCAGCAGCTTGTGGGGACAGGCGAACACTGAAGCTTTCTTT. The rearrangement uses TRBV5-1 and TRBJ1-1; 8 bases agree with TRBD1. Germline trimming cut 1 base from V and 1 base from J; bases unmatched to any gene: 3. Germline loops: CDR1 SGHRS, CDR2 YFSETQ. The CDR3 is made up of 15 amino acids. Complete variable domain (other parts from reference TRBV5-1 and TRBJ1-1): KAGVTQTPRYLIKTRGQQVTLSCSPISGHRSVSWYQQTPGQGLQFLFEYFSETQRNKGNFPGRFSGRQFSNSRSEMNVSTLELGDSALYLCASSLWGQANTEAFFGQGTRLTVV.